This T cell receptor beta chain was identified in a study of blood T cell dynamics during melanoma immunotherapy. Study at large: Patients with metastatic melanoma got pembrolizumab or nivolumab-ipilimumab as first-line care. Study-level points and caveats: At W3, later disease-control patients showed bifurcated PBMC repertoire changes, unlike progressors.

The V end was cut by 1 base, the J end by 8 bases, with 11 bases between. The CDR3 has 14 residues. Germline V CDR1 and CDR2: MNHNS, SASEGT. On this clone itself: The target antigen is unknown.

The protocol was immunoSEQ multiplex PCR, while the TCRdb copy is restricted to in-frame clones and leaves out a portion. The table shows approximately 28,000 clones, with over 80% occurring only once. As to time point: week 3, after first cycle of checkpoint inhibitor. Response was assessed by RECIST 1.1 at 12 weeks, except a couple of rapid progressors. Prior systemic cancer therapy, immunosuppressant use and other active malignancies excluded patients. This material consisted of blood, taken from a patient treated with checkpoint blockade. This clonotype was sampled from a human donor with melanoma. The chain joins TRBV6-1 to TRBJ1-4; D is unresolved. CDR3 in amino acids: CASSEGQANEKLFF. CDR3 bases: TGTGCCAGCAGTGAAGGGCAGGCAAACGAAAAACTGTTTTTT.